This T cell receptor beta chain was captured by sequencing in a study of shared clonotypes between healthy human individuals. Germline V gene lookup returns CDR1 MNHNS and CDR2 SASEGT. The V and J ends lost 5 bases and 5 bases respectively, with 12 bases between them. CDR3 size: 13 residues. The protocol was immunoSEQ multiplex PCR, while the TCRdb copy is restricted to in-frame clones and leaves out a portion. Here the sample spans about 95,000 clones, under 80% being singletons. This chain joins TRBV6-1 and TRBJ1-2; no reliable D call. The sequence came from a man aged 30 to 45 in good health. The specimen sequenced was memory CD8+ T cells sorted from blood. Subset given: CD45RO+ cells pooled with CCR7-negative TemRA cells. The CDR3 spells CASSTPTGYGYTF. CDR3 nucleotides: TGTGCCAGCAGTACCCCCACGGGGTATGGCTACACCTTC.